Presented here are 5 T cell receptor beta chains from one specimen sequenced in a study of siplizumab effects on memory and regulatory T cells. Measured with immunoSEQ multiplex PCR; TCRdb has only the in-frame clones, and not every one. The data contain 60,000 to 65,000 clones, less than 80% of them singletons. Sequencing was carried out using memory CD4+ T cells sorted from blood. Receptor source: a human donor in good health.

The chain couples TRBV5-4 to TRBJ1-2; the D gene is possibly TRBD1 (6 bases). Germline assignment: CDR1 SGHNT and CDR2 YYREEE (reference sequence). The V end was cut by 0 bases, the J end by 5 bases, with 11 bases between. The CDR3 has 14 amino acids. The CDR3 reads CASSLGQELYGYTF. The CDR3, as DNA: TGTGCCAGCAGCTTGGGACAGGAGCTATATGGCTACACCTTC.

V is TRBV7-3 and J is TRBJ1-1, with D possibly matching TRBD1 (6 bases). Germline V lookup: CDR1 SGHTA, CDR2 FQGTGA. The CDR3 sequence is 15 residues long. Trimming took off 2 bases at V and 5 bases at J, with 15 bases between the two ends. Written as DNA, the CDR3 is TGTGCCAGCAGCTTATTAGGGGGGCGATGGACTGAAGCTTTCTTT. As protein: CASSLLGGRWTEAFF.

This clone was observed a single time. The chain joins TRBV7-8 to TRBJ1-1; tentatively, D is TRBD1 (5 bases). The CDR3 totals 13 residues. The germline CDR1 and CDR2 sequences are SGHVS and FQNEAQ. Trimming removed 3 bases at V and 1 base at J, with 6 bases between. The DNA of the CDR3 is TGTGCCAGCAGCTTGACAGAGAACACTGAAGCTTTCTTT. It codes for CASSLTENTEAFF.

The rearrangement joins TRBV6-1 to TRBJ1-2; D remains ambiguous. Trimming cost V 2 bases and J 1 base, with 5 bases left between them. The germline V gene encodes CDR1 MNHNS and CDR2 SASEGT. The CDR3 is 13 residues long. The CDR3 is CASSETNNYGYTF. The CDR3, as DNA: TGTGCCAGCAGTGAAACCAATAACTATGGCTACACCTTC.

The chain links TRBV28 to TRBJ2-2; D may be TRBD2 (6 bases). The CDR3 spans 14 residues. Trimming removed 8 bases at V and 0 bases at J, with 10 bases between. CDR1 and CDR2 (germline): MDHEN, SYDVKM. CDR3 DNA sequence: TGTGCCAGCCTATGGGGGGCGAACACCGGGGAGCTGTTTTTT. This codes for CASLWGANTGELFF. The entire variable domain, with the rest obtained from reference TRBV28 and TRBJ2-2, is as follows: DVKVTQSSRYLVKRTGEKVFLECVQDMDHENMFWYRQDPGLGLRLIYFSYDVKMKEKGDIPEGYSVSREKKERFSLILESASTNQTSMYLCASLWGANTGELFFGEGSRLTVL.